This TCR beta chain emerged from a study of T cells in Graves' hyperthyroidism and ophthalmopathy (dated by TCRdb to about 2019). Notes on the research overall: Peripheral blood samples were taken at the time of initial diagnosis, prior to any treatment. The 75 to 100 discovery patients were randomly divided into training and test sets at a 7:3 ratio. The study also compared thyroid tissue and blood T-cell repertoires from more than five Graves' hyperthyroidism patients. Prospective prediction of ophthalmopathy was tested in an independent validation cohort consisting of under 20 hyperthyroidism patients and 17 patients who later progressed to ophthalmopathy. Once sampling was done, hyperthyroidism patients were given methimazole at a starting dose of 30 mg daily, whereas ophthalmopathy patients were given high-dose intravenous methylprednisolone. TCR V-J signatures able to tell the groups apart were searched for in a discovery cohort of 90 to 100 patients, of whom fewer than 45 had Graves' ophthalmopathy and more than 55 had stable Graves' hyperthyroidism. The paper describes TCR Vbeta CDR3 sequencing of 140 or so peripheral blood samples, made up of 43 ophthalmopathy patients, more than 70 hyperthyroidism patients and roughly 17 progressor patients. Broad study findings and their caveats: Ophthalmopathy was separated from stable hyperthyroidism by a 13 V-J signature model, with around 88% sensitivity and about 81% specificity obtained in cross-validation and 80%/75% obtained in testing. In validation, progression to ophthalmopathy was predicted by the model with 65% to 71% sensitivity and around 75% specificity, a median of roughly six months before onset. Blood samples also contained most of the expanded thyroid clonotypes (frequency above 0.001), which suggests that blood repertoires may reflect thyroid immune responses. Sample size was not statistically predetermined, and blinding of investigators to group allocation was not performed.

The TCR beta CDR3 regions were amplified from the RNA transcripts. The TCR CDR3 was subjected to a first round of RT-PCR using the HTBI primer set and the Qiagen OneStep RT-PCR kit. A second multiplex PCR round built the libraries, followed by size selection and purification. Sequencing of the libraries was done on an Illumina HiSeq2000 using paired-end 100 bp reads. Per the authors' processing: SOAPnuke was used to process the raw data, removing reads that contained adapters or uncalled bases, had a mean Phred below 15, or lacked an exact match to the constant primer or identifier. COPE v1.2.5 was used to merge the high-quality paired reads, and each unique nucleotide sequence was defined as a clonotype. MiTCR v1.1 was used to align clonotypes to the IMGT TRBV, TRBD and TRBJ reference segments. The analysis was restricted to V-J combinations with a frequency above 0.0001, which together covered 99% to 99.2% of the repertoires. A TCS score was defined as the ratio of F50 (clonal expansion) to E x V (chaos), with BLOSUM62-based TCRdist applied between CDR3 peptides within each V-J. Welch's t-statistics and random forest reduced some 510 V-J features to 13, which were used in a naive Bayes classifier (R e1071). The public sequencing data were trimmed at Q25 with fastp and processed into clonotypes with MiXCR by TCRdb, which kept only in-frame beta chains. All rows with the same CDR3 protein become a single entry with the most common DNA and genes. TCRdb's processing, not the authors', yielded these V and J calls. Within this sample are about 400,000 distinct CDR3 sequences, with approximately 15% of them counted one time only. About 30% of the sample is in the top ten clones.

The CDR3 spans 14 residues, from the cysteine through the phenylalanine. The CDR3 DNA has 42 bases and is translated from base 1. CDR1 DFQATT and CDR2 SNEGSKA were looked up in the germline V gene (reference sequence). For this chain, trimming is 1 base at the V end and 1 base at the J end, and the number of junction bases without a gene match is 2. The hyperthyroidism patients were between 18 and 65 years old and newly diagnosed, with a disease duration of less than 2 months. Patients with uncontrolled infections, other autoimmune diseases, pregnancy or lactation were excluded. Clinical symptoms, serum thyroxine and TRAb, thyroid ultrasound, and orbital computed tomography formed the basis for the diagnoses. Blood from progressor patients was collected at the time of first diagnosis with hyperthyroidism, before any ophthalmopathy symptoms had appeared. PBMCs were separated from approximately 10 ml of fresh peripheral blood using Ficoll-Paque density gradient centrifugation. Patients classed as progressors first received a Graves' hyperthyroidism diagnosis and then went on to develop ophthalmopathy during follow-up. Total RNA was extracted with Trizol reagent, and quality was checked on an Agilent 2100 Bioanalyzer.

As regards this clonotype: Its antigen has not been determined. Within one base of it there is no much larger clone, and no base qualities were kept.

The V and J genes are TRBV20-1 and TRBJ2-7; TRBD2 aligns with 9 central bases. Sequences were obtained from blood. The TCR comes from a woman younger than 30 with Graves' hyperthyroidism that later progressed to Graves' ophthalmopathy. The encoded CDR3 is CSARGLAGSYEQYF. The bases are TGCAGTGCTAGAGGCCTAGCGGGATCCTACGAGCAGTACTTC.